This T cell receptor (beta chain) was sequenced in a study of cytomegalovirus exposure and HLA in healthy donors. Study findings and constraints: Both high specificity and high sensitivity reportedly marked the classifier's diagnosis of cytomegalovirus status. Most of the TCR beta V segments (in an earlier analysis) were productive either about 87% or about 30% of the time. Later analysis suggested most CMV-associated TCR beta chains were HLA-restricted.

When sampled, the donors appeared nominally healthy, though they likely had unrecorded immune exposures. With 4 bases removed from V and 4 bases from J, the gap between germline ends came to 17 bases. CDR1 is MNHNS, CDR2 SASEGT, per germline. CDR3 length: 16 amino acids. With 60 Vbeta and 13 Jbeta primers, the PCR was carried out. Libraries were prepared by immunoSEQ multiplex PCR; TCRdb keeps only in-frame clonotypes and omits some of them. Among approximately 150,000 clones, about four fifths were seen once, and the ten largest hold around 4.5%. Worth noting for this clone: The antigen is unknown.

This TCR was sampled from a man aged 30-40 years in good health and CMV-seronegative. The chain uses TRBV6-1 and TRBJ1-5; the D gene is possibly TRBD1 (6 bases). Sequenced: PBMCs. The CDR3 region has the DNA TGTGCCAGCAGTGCGTTGGGGGGGGCCCCAAATCAGCCCCAGCATTTT. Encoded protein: CASSALGGAPNQPQHF.